The T cell receptor beta chain described here comes from a study of PD-1 blockade in mismatch repair-deficient tumors. Study background: All were previously treated, progressing patients with eleven to twelve mismatch repair-deficient cancer types. Study outcomes and limitations: Tumor-resident clones, often absent from pretreatment blood, expanded after pembrolizumab and then contracted.

Germline V gene lookup returns CDR1 MNHEY and CDR2 SVGAGI. V lost 6 bases and J 0 bases, leaving 9 bases between the germline ends. The CDR3 is 13 residues long. The table came from immunoSEQ multiplex PCR; TCRdb's copy has only in-frame clones and leaves some out. Among approximately 38,000 clones listed, roughly 84% were seen once. A note on this clone: Its antigen is still unknown.

All patients were mismatch repair deficient, assessed by either PCR or immunohistochemistry. Here the sequenced sample was peripheral blood, taken approximately 78 weeks after starting pembrolizumab. This sequence joins TRBV6-5 and TRBJ2-7; tentative D call: TRBD2 (6 bases). This TCR derives from an adult with mismatch repair-deficient cancer. CDR3 nucleotide sequence: TGTGCCAGCAGCGGCGGGATCTCCTACGAGCAGTACTTC. Translation gives CASSGGISYEQYF.